The rows below give T cell receptor beta chains drawn from one sample of a study of cytomegalovirus exposure and HLA in healthy donors. Data came from immunoSEQ multiplex PCR; TCRdb stores just in-frame clones and leaves some out. In the table there are tens of thousands of clones, approximately 71% of which are singletons. The material sequenced was PBMCs. The receptors stem from a man aged 55 to 70 in good health and CMV-seropositive. The CDR3 runs from the conserved cysteine through the conserved F or W. The D gene is left open where the match is weak. Only some rows state a clone size, as once, few, many or a class for expanded clones.

TGTGCCAGCAGCTTGGCCGGGACACAACAAGAGACCCAGTACTTC	CASSLAGTQQETQYF	NA	TRBJ2-5	TRBV5-6	NA
TGTGCCATCAGTCGAGGGGGATTCCAAGAGACCCAGTACTTC	CAISRGGFQETQYF	NA	TRBJ2-5	TRBV10-3	NA
TGTGCCAGCAGTGACAGGGGAGGGGTGGCGGACACTGAAGCTTTCTTT	CASSDRGGVADTEAFF	once	TRBJ1-1	TRBV6-1	NA
TGTGCCAGCAGCGCTCGGGCGGGCAGCTCCTACGAGCAGTACTTC	CASSARAGSSYEQYF	NA	TRBJ2-7	TRBV11-3	NA
TGCGCCAGCACCAAACAATACAGCTATGGCTACACCTTC	CASTKQYSYGYTF	NA	TRBJ1-2	TRBV10-2	NA
TGCGCCAGCAGCCAAGATGCCAGGGGTGCAATTGGGGCCAACGTCCTGACTTTC	CASSQDARGAIGANVLTF	once	TRBJ2-6	TRBV4-1	NA
TGTGCCAGCAGCTTCGGAGGACAGGGCTCCTACGAGCAGTACTTC	CASSFGGQGSYEQYF	NA	TRBJ2-7	TRBV7-9	TRBD1
TGCAGCGTATCGCAGGGGACAACTAATGAAAAACTGTTTTTT	CSVSQGTTNEKLFF	NA	TRBJ1-4	TRBV29-1	NA
TGTGCCAGCAGTGGGACAGCGACGAACACCGGGGAGCTGTTTTTT	CASSGTATNTGELFF	NA	TRBJ2-2	TRBV25-1	NA
TGTGCCAGCAGCCACCGGGACAGGTCAGGCACTGAAGCTTTCTTT	CASSHRDRSGTEAFF	NA	TRBJ1-1	TRBV13	TRBD1
TGTGCCAGCAGACTACTAGATACGCAGTATTTT	CASRLLDTQYF	NA	TRBJ2-3	TRBV6-5	NA
TGCGCCAGCAGCCAAGGGTCGGGAGAGGACGAGCAGTACTTC	CASSQGSGEDEQYF	once	TRBJ2-7	TRBV4-1	NA
TGTGCCAGCAGCGTAGTAGGGGGGGCTTCGAACACCGGGGAGCTGTTTTTT	CASSVVGGASNTGELFF	few	TRBJ2-2	TRBV9	NA
TGTGCCAGCAGTCTCGACAGGGGGCAATACGAGCAGTACTTC	CASSLDRGQYEQYF	NA	TRBJ2-7	TRBV7-2	TRBD1
TGTGCCAGCAGCTTAGTATTCTCTGGAAACACCATATATTTT	CASSLVFSGNTIYF	NA	TRBJ1-3	TRBV7-8	NA
TGTGCCAGCAGCCAAGTCGGGAGCTCCTACAATGAGCAGTTCTTC	CASSQVGSSYNEQFF	NA	TRBJ2-1	TRBV4-2	NA
TGTGCCAGCAGTTCCCTTGCGGGGGGAGGAGATACGCAGTATTTT	CASSSLAGGGDTQYF	NA	TRBJ2-3	TRBV27	TRBD2
TGCGCCAGCAGCTTTGGACTAGCGGGATCACGCGATACGCAGTATTTT	CASSFGLAGSRDTQYF	NA	TRBJ2-3	TRBV5-1	TRBD2
TGTGCCAGCAGTCCATCGGTCGATCAGCCCCAGCATTTT	CASSPSVDQPQHF	NA	TRBJ1-5	TRBV5-5	NA
TGTGCCAGCAGTTACGGCGGGAGAGGCCACAATGAGCAGTTCTTC	CASSYGGRGHNEQFF	NA	TRBJ2-1	TRBV6-5	TRBD2
TGTGCCAGCAGCAAGGACAGCGGGGAGCTGTTTTTT	CASSKDSGELFF	once	TRBJ2-2	TRBV5-8	NA
TGTGCCATCAGTGGGGGTGCGGGGGTCACAACTCTCTACGAGCAGTACTTC	CAISGGAGVTTLYEQYF	NA	TRBJ2-7	TRBV10-3	TRBD2
TGTGCCAGCAGGGGACAGGTCTATGGCTACACCTTC	CASRGQVYGYTF	NA	TRBJ1-2	TRBV28	TRBD1
TGCAGCGTTGTAACAGCAACTAATGAAAAACTGTTTTTT	CSVVTATNEKLFF	NA	TRBJ1-4	TRBV29-1	NA
TGTGCCAGCAGTGAAATCCCTCTAGCGGGAGGGCCCTACGAGCAGTACTTC	CASSEIPLAGGPYEQYF	NA	TRBJ2-7	TRBV25-1	TRBD2
TGTGCCAGCAGCCCTAGCGGGGTCGGCGATGAGCAGTTCTTC	CASSPSGVGDEQFF	NA	TRBJ2-1	TRBV2	TRBD2
TGTGCCAGTAGTATACGGCTAGCCCCGACCTACGAGCAGTACTTC	CASSIRLAPTYEQYF	NA	TRBJ2-7	TRBV19	NA
TGCAGCGTTGAAAAGGGCACAGGGGTCGCAGATACGCAGTATTTT	CSVEKGTGVADTQYF	once	TRBJ2-3	TRBV29-1	TRBD1
TGTGCCAGCGGGAGCTTAGCCAAAAACATTCAGTACTTC	CASGSLAKNIQYF	NA	TRBJ2-4	TRBV11-3	NA
TGTGCCAGCAGGGCGGAGATAGGAGCTTTCTTT	CASRAEIGAFF	NA	TRBJ1-1	TRBV2	NA
TGTGCCAGCAGAGTGGACAGGACAGGGCGGGGGACTGAAGCTTTCTTT	CASRVDRTGRGTEAFF	NA	TRBJ1-1	TRBV2	TRBD1
TGTGCCAGCAGCCTCGGGGAGGGCCGGTCGAGGGAGCAGTACTTC	CASSLGEGRSREQYF	NA	TRBJ2-7	TRBV9	TRBD2
TGCGCCTCGGGACTAGCGGGAGGCACCTACGAGCAGTACTTC	CASGLAGGTYEQYF	NA	TRBJ2-7	TRBV10-2	TRBD2
TGTGCCAGCAGCTATAGAGGTGGGACAGGGGGCACTGAAGCTTTCTTT	CASSYRGGTGGTEAFF	NA	TRBJ1-1	TRBV7-9	TRBD1
TGTGCCAGCAGTTTGGGGGCGACAGGGAATACTGAAGCTTTCTTT	CASSLGATGNTEAFF	NA	TRBJ1-1	TRBV27	TRBD1
TGTGCCAGCAGCTCCCGGACAGGGGGACATTCACCCCTCCACTTT	CASSSRTGGHSPLHF	NA	TRBJ1-6	TRBV11-2	TRBD1
TGCGCCAGCAGCTTGGGGGGACAGGGAGGCGTCAACGAGCAGTACTTC	CASSLGGQGGVNEQYF	once	TRBJ2-7	TRBV5-1	TRBD1
TGTGCCAGCAGCTCCGGACAGAACCACGAGCAGTACTTC	CASSSGQNHEQYF	NA	TRBJ2-7	TRBV11-2	NA
TGTGCCAGCAGCGTCCAGGGTACGCCAAACACTGAAGCTTTCTTT	CASSVQGTPNTEAFF	NA	TRBJ1-1	TRBV9	NA
TGCGCCAGCAGCTTCCAGGGCTCCTACGAGCAGTACTTC	CASSFQGSYEQYF	NA	TRBJ2-7	TRBV5-1	NA
TGTGCCAGTGGCCCCCTATTCGGGGCGGGAGTTGGCTACACCTTC	CASGPLFGAGVGYTF	NA	TRBJ1-2	TRBV19	NA
TGTGCCAGCAGTGACTCGGGGACAGGGGAATCCAATGAGCAGTTCTTC	CASSDSGTGESNEQFF	NA	TRBJ2-1	TRBV6-4	TRBD1